Listed below are T cell receptor beta chains from one sample, sequenced in a study of T cell responses to AZD1222 COVID-19 vaccine. Repertoires were generated with immunoSEQ multiplex PCR, while TCRdb's copy carries only in-frame clones and drops some. The sample contains approximately 150,000 clones, roughly 86% of which appear only once. This specimen consisted of peripheral blood, obtained 28 days after the second AZD1222 dose. These receptors all stem from an adult who received the AZD1222 COVID-19 vaccine. CDR3s include the opening cysteine and the closing phenylalanine or tryptophan. D genes are given only for firm matches. Clone size, where shown, is once, few, many, or a class for clones that have expanded.

D: TRBD2
J: TRBJ2-7
size: -
V: TRBV19
DNA: TGTGCCAGTAGTACCCAACTAGCGGGAGGACCCTCCTCCTACGAGCAGTACTTC
CDR3: CASSTQLAGGPSSYEQYF

D: -
J: TRBJ2-5
size: -
V: TRBV10-3
DNA: TGTGCCATCACCTCGGACTCCGCCGTGACCCAGTACTTC
CDR3: CAITSDSAVTQYF

D: -
J: TRBJ1-2
size: -
V: TRBV5-1
DNA: TGCGCCAGCAGCTTGGAAAGCCAGGGTGCTCACACCTTC
CDR3: CASSLESQGAHTF

D: -
J: TRBJ1-5
size: -
V: TRBV12-3/TRBV12-4
DNA: TGTGCCAGCAGTTTAGAACAGAATCAGCCCCAGCATTTT
CDR3: CASSLEQNQPQHF

D: TRBD2
J: TRBJ2-1
size: -
V: TRBV19
DNA: TGTGCCAGTAGTTTGGGACTAGCGGGACCCCATCCCATCTACAATGAGCAGTTCTTC
CDR3: CASSLGLAGPHPIYNEQFF

D: -
J: TRBJ2-5
size: -
V: TRBV6-5
DNA: TGTGCCAGCGGAGGGGGGGTTGAGACCCAGTACTTC
CDR3: CASGGGVETQYF

D: -
J: TRBJ2-5
size: -
V: TRBV29-1
DNA: TGCAGCGTGGCAGGGGCTGGGTATGGAGAGACCCAGTACTTC
CDR3: CSVAGAGYGETQYF

D: -
J: TRBJ1-2
size: few
V: TRBV20-1
DNA: TGCAGCCCCCGTGGCTACACCTTC
CDR3: CSPRGYTF

D: -
J: TRBJ2-3
size: few
V: TRBV5-1
DNA: TGCGCCAGCAGCAGGAGCACAGATACGCAGTATTTT
CDR3: CASSRSTDTQYF

D: TRBD1
J: TRBJ1-1
size: -
V: TRBV27
DNA: TGTGCCAGCTACCCAGTGGGACAGTCCACGGGTGAAGCTTTCTTT
CDR3: CASYPVGQSTGEAFF

D: -
J: TRBJ1-2
size: -
V: TRBV11-2
DNA: TGTGCCAGCAGCTTATTCCAGGCCGCGGGCTACACCTTC
CDR3: CASSLFQAAGYTF

D: -
J: TRBJ2-1
size: -
V: TRBV7-8
DNA: TGTGCCAGCAGCTTAGTCGGGGGCTCCTACAATGAGCAGTTCTTC
CDR3: CASSLVGGSYNEQFF

D: -
J: TRBJ2-3
size: few
V: TRBV9
DNA: TGTGCCAGCAGCCCAGGAGGTGCCAGCAGCCCCCGGTGGGGCACAGATACGCAGTATTTT
CDR3: CASSPGGASSPRWGTDTQYF

D: -
J: TRBJ1-5
size: -
V: TRBV3-1/TRBV3-2
DNA: TGTGCCAGCAGTGACACTGGTGGCAATCAGCCCCAGCATTTT
CDR3: CASSDTGGNQPQHF

D: TRBD1
J: TRBJ2-1
size: once
V: TRBV6-1
DNA: TGTGCCAGCAGTGAACGACAGGGGATCGGGAATGAGCAGTTCTTC
CDR3: CASSERQGIGNEQFF

D: TRBD2
J: TRBJ2-5
size: -
V: TRBV3-1/TRBV3-2
DNA: TGTGCCAGCAGCCGGACGGGACTAGCGGGGTCATACGGGGAGACCCAGTACTTC
CDR3: CASSRTGLAGSYGETQYF

D: -
J: TRBJ2-6
size: -
V: TRBV10-3
DNA: TGTGCCATCAGTGAGCAGGGCTCTGGGGCCAACGTCCTGACTTTC
CDR3: CAISEQGSGANVLTF

D: TRBD2
J: TRBJ2-1
size: -
V: TRBV9
DNA: TGTGCCAGCAGCGATCCCCTTACTAGCGGGTGGGACAATGAGCAGTTCTTC
CDR3: CASSDPLTSGWDNEQFF

D: -
J: TRBJ2-5
size: once
V: TRBV4-2
DNA: TGTGCCAGCAGCCAAGGTTCCATACAAGAGACCCAGTACTTC
CDR3: CASSQGSIQETQYF

D: TRBD1
J: TRBJ1-4
size: -
V: TRBV2
DNA: TGTGCCAGCAGTGAAGCGCTTCTACAGGGGTATGAAAAACTGTTTTTT
CDR3: CASSEALLQGYEKLFF

D: -
J: TRBJ2-7
size: -
V: TRBV18
DNA: TGTGCCAGCTCACCACCGCTAGGACAGTTTGGCGAGCAGTACTTC
CDR3: CASSPPLGQFGEQYF

D: -
J: TRBJ1-2
size: -
V: TRBV12-3/TRBV12-4
DNA: TGTGCCAGCACCGTGGGCGGGGGGGCCGGCTACACCTTC
CDR3: CASTVGGGAGYTF

D: TRBD1
J: TRBJ1-3
size: -
V: TRBV7-8
DNA: TGTGCCAGCAGCAAAGGGGACAGGTCGCTCACCATATATTTT
CDR3: CASSKGDRSLTIYF

D: TRBD1
J: TRBJ2-3
size: -
V: TRBV10-3
DNA: TGTGCCATGGGACAGGGGTACACAGATACGCAGTATTTT
CDR3: CAMGQGYTDTQYF

D: TRBD2
J: TRBJ2-3
size: -
V: TRBV10-3
DNA: TGTGCCATCAGTGAGGGGACTAGCGTCTTGACGCAGTATTTT
CDR3: CAISEGTSVLTQYF

D: -
J: TRBJ1-2
size: -
V: TRBV5-8
DNA: TGTGCCAGCAGCTTGGCCAATATGTGGACGGGAGGCTACACCTTC
CDR3: CASSLANMWTGGYTF

D: -
J: TRBJ1-1
size: -
V: TRBV7-9
DNA: TGTGCCAGCAGCCCCCAAGGATCTCAGAACACTGAAGCTTTCTTT
CDR3: CASSPQGSQNTEAFF

D: -
J: TRBJ2-1
size: once
V: TRBV4-1
DNA: TGCGCCAGCAGCTCTTTCGACAATGAGCAGTTCTTC
CDR3: CASSSFDNEQFF

D: -
J: TRBJ2-5
size: once
V: TRBV15
DNA: TGTGCCACCAGCGAGGGCTCGCGGACCCAGTACTTC
CDR3: CATSEGSRTQYF

D: TRBD1
J: TRBJ1-2
size: -
V: TRBV7-2
DNA: TGTGCCAGCAGCTCCTCGACAGGGGGAAGCAATGGCTACACCTTC
CDR3: CASSSSTGGSNGYTF

D: -
J: TRBJ2-3
size: -
V: TRBV7-2
DNA: TGTGCCAAGTCAGGGGCGGATCTCACAGATACGCAGTATTTT
CDR3: CAKSGADLTDTQYF

D: -
J: TRBJ1-1
size: -
V: TRBV30
DNA: TGTGCCTGGAGTCGGAACACTGAAGCTTTCTTT
CDR3: CAWSRNTEAFF

D: -
J: TRBJ1-5
size: -
V: TRBV2
DNA: TGTGCCAGTCTTCGGGAGGGGGTGGGCAATCAGCCCCAGCATTTT
CDR3: CASLREGVGNQPQHF

D: -
J: TRBJ2-7
size: -
V: TRBV6-5
DNA: TGTGCCAGCAGTCCAGGGACCTACGAGCAGTACTTC
CDR3: CASSPGTYEQYF

D: -
J: TRBJ2-2
size: -
V: TRBV18
DNA: TGTGCCAGCTCACCAGAGAGTAACACCGGGGAGCTGTTTTTT
CDR3: CASSPESNTGELFF

D: -
J: TRBJ1-1
size: -
V: TRBV28
DNA: TGTGCCAGCAGGACCCAACAGGCATACACTGAAGCTTTCTTT
CDR3: CASRTQQAYTEAFF

D: -
J: TRBJ2-2
size: -
V: TRBV18
DNA: TGTGCCAGCTCACCAGGGTTCGGGGAGCTGTTTTTT
CDR3: CASSPGFGELFF

D: -
J: TRBJ2-7
size: few
V: TRBV5-4
DNA: TGTGCCAGCAGCGAGGGACTCCCACAGACCTACGAGCAGTACTTC
CDR3: CASSEGLPQTYEQYF

D: -
J: TRBJ1-4
size: -
V: TRBV15
DNA: TGTGCCACCAGCAGAGATTCAGTAGCAACTAATGAAAAACTGTTTTTT
CDR3: CATSRDSVATNEKLFF

D: TRBD1
J: TRBJ1-2
size: few
V: TRBV29-1
DNA: TGCAGCGTGAACAGGGGGCCTGATGACTACACCTTC
CDR3: CSVNRGPDDYTF

D: -
J: TRBJ2-7
size: -
V: TRBV7-9
DNA: TGTGCCAGCAGCGAAATGAGGGACGGGACCTACGAGCAGTACTTC
CDR3: CASSEMRDGTYEQYF

D: -
J: TRBJ2-7
size: -
V: TRBV2
DNA: TGTGCCAGCAGGAGACCGGGACGCCCTGGGGACGAGCAGTACTTC
CDR3: CASRRPGRPGDEQYF

D: TRBD1
J: TRBJ1-2
size: -
V: TRBV28
DNA: TGTGCCAGCAGTTTATCCGGGACAGGGAGCTATGGCTACACCTTC
CDR3: CASSLSGTGSYGYTF

D: TRBD1
J: TRBJ1-1
size: once
V: TRBV14
DNA: TGTGCCAGCAGCCAACAGGGGGCAAGGAACACTGAAGCTTTCTTT
CDR3: CASSQQGARNTEAFF

D: -
J: TRBJ1-6
size: once
V: TRBV19
DNA: TGTGCCAGTAGTATGCGGGAACCTAATTCACCCCTCCACTTT
CDR3: CASSMREPNSPLHF

D: TRBD1
J: TRBJ2-2
size: -
V: TRBV4-2
DNA: TGTGCCAGCAGCCAAGGACAGGGGAACACCGGGGAGCTGTTTTTT
CDR3: CASSQGQGNTGELFF

D: -
J: TRBJ1-1
size: -
V: TRBV13
DNA: TGTGCCAGCAGCTTAGACAGACCTGAAGCTTTCTTT
CDR3: CASSLDRPEAFF

D: TRBD1
J: TRBJ1-2
size: -
V: TRBV10-3
DNA: TGTGCCAGTATACAGGGGGCGCTGGGCTATGGCTACACCTTC
CDR3: CASIQGALGYGYTF

D: TRBD2
J: TRBJ2-2
size: once
V: TRBV4-2
DNA: TGTGCCAGCAGCCAAGAAGCGTTTACTAGCGGGTACACCGGGGAGCTGTTTTTT
CDR3: CASSQEAFTSGYTGELFF

D: TRBD2
J: TRBJ2-1
size: few
V: TRBV15
DNA: TGTGCCACCAGCAGAGAAGGGGAGGTTGGGACTAGCGGACTCAGCTCCTACAATGAGCAGTTCTTC
CDR3: CATSREGEVGTSGLSSYNEQFF

D: TRBD2
J: TRBJ2-7
size: -
V: TRBV27
DNA: TGTGCCAGCAGTTTATGGGGGGGACCCGGACTAGCGGGAGACGAGCAGTACTTC
CDR3: CASSLWGGPGLAGDEQYF

D: -
J: TRBJ2-7
size: -
V: TRBV30
DNA: TGTGCCTGGAGTTCGAGGGGTTACTCCTACGAGCAGTACTTC
CDR3: CAWSSRGYSYEQYF

D: -
J: TRBJ1-2
size: -
V: TRBV28
DNA: TGTGCCAGCAGGGGATTTGGGGGAGGCTACACCTTC
CDR3: CASRGFGGGYTF

D: -
J: TRBJ2-2
size: -
V: TRBV7-9
DNA: TGTGCCAGTGGACAGACCACCGGGGAGCTGTTTTTT
CDR3: CASGQTTGELFF

D: TRBD2
J: TRBJ2-7
size: -
V: TRBV3-1/TRBV3-2
DNA: TGTGCCAGCAGTCTCGGACTAGCCGACGAGCAGTACTTC
CDR3: CASSLGLADEQYF

D: -
J: TRBJ1-2
size: -
V: TRBV7-9
DNA: TGTGCCAGCGGGGGAGTCGGGACACCCTTGGGGTATGGCTACACCTTC
CDR3: CASGGVGTPLGYGYTF

D: -
J: TRBJ2-7
size: once
V: TRBV6-6
DNA: TGTGCCAGCAGTGACGGGTGGGGACCTGCCTACGAGCAGTACTTC
CDR3: CASSDGWGPAYEQYF

D: -
J: TRBJ1-1
size: few
V: TRBV3-1/TRBV3-2
DNA: TGTGCCAGCAACCTGGGCGGTTGGGACACTGAAGCTTTCTTT
CDR3: CASNLGGWDTEAFF

D: TRBD2
J: TRBJ2-3
size: -
V: TRBV27
DNA: TGTGCCAGCAGCCAATTAGCGGGGGGGCCCGTAACAGATACGCAGTATTTT
CDR3: CASSQLAGGPVTDTQYF

D: -
J: TRBJ1-2
size: -
V: TRBV19
DNA: TGTGCCAGTAGTACGCGGACGCAGGGTCCTCGTGGCTACACCTTC
CDR3: CASSTRTQGPRGYTF